Shown below are 13 T cell receptor beta chains from a single sample sequenced in a study of T cell responses to AZD1222 COVID-19 vaccine. Only in-frame clones appear in the TCRdb table, and some are missing; sequencing was by immunoSEQ multiplex PCR. Among about 150,000 clones, approximately 92% were seen once, and the ten largest hold around 6.9%. The starting material was peripheral blood, obtained on day 0 of AZD1222 vaccination. The source is an adult in good health.

V and J are TRBV7-6 and TRBJ2-3; 10 bases agree with TRBD1. The V and J ends lost 5 bases and 6 bases, in that order; junction bases with no gene match: 8. This CDR3 is 15 amino acids long. The germline V gene encodes CDR1 SGHVS and CDR2 FNYEAQ. CDR3 sequence reads: CASSTTGGGGDTQYF. CDR3 bases: TGTGCCAGCAGCACGACAGGGGGCGGGGGGGATACGCAGTATTTT.

The V and J genes are TRBV19 and TRBJ1-5, with 10 bases fitting TRBD1. The germline CDR1 and CDR2 sequences are LNHDA and SQIVND (reference sequence). J was trimmed by 6 bases and V by 6 bases; bases with no gene match: 11. The CDR3 is made up of 16 amino acids. CDR3 nucleotide sequence: TGTGCCAGTAGCCCTCTCCCGGGACAGGGGATTCAGCCCCAGCATTTT. Protein sequence: CASSPLPGQGIQPQHF.

The chain links TRBV10-3 to TRBJ1-3; 7 nucleotides align to TRBD1. The CDR3 loop spans 15 amino acids. After removal of 3 bases from V and 2 bases from J, the junction contained 4 bases not matched to a gene. The germline gives CDR1 ENHRY, CDR2 SYGVKD. This CDR3 reads CAISETGATGNTIYF. DNA of the CDR3: TGTGCCATCAGTGAAACAGGGGCTACTGGAAACACCATATATTTT.

This clone was observed a single time. The chain links TRBV2 to TRBJ2-7; 9 nucleotides agree with TRBD2. V shed 7 bases, J shed 0 bases, and the junction held 13 bases outside the gene matches. The CDR3 sequence is 17 residues long. Germline CDR1 reads SNHLY; CDR2 reads FYNNEI. The CDR3 DNA sequence: TGTGCCAGCACCGATTTTTTTAGCGGGGGCCTCTCCTACGAGCAGTACTTC. Translating it yields CASTDFFSGGLSYEQYF.

This chain's CDR3 is CASSQEQGGINQPQHF. The CDR3 nucleotides are TGTGCCAGCAGCCAAGAACAGGGGGGAATCAATCAGCCCCAGCATTTT. The chain employs TRBV4-2 and TRBJ1-5, with 8 bases identical to TRBD1. The germline V gene encodes CDR1 LGHNA and CDR2 YNFKEQ. CDR3 length: 16 amino acids. The junction had 4 bases not matched to a gene; V was cut back by 0 bases and J by 3 bases.

The rearrangement links TRBV19 to TRBJ2-2; D possibly corresponds to TRBD1 (5 bases). CDR1 is LNHDA, CDR2 SQIVND, per germline (reference sequence). V was trimmed by 0 bases and J by 1 base, leaving 9 bases between them. The CDR3 is 16 residues long. As DNA, the CDR3 is TGTGCCAGTAGTATAGACAGGGTCGGGAACACCGGGGAGCTGTTTTTT. Protein product: CASSIDRVGNTGELFF.

The rearrangement joins TRBV12-3 or TRBV12-4 to TRBJ2-5; D assignment may be TRBD1 or TRBD2 (5 bases each). V shed 6 bases and J shed 4 bases, with 12 bases lying between them. This CDR3 has 13 amino acids. The CDR3 DNA sequence: TGTGCCAGCAGGGGGTGGGACGGAGAGACCCAGTACTTC. It translates to CASRGWDGETQYF.

The rearrangement joins TRBV27 to TRBJ2-7, with D unresolved. V was trimmed by 4 bases and J by 7 bases, leaving 11 bases between them. CDR3 length: 12 amino acids. Germline V CDR1 and CDR2: MNHEY, SMNVEV (reference sequence). The CDR3 bases are TGTGCCAGCAGTTCGTGGCCGAGTGAGCAGTACTTC. The encoded protein is CASSSWPSEQYF.

The chain carries TRBV7-8 and TRBJ1-1; weak D call: TRBD1 (6 bases). Trimming removed 4 bases at V and 1 base at J, with 7 bases between. The CDR3 totals 13 residues. Germline V gene lookup returns CDR1 SGHVS and CDR2 FQNEAQ. The CDR3 is CASSSDRNTEAFF. Here the CDR3 DNA reads TGTGCCAGCAGCTCGGACAGGAACACTGAAGCTTTCTTT.

The genes are TRBV11-2 and TRBJ1-1, with a weak D call TRBD1 (5 bases). The V gene's germline CDR1 is SGHAT and CDR2 FQNNGV. The CDR3 is 11 amino acids. V was cut by 6 bases and J by 9 bases, with 11 bases left in between. The CDR3 sequence is CASRLKGKAFF. CDR3 DNA: TGTGCCAGCAGATTAAAGGGGAAAGCTTTCTTT.

V is TRBV5-5 and J is TRBJ2-1; D gene ambiguous. The germline V gene has CDR1 SGHKS and CDR2 YYEKEE (reference sequence). V lost 7 bases to trimming and J lost 0 bases, with 11 bases between them. There are 14 residues in the CDR3. The CDR3 sequence is CASDRSTSYNEQFF. DNA of the CDR3: TGTGCCAGCGATCGAAGTACCTCCTACAATGAGCAGTTCTTC.

The CDR3 here is CASSIDGGHRNTEAFF. The DNA of the CDR3 is TGTGCCAGTAGTATAGACGGGGGACACCGGAACACTGAAGCTTTCTTT. V is TRBV19 and J is TRBJ1-1, with D possibly TRBD1 on 6 matching bases. This CDR3 spans 16 amino acids. Germline values: CDR1 LNHDA, CDR2 SQIVND (reference sequence). Between the trimmed V and J ends, which lost 0 bases and 1 base, there was a span of 12 bases.

In its sample, this clone was seen once. The chain links TRBV5-6 to TRBJ1-1; D gene uncertain. The V gene's germline CDR1 is SGHDT and CDR2 YYEEEE. The CDR3 has 15 amino acids. Trimming removed 0 bases at V and 0 bases at J, with 9 bases between. CDR3 bases: TGTGCCAGCAGCTTGGAGTATTGGTTGAACACTGAAGCTTTCTTT. Encoded protein: CASSLEYWLNTEAFF.